This entry concerns a single T cell receptor beta chain. Antigen: not known. Method: immunoSEQ multiplex PCR; TCRdb's copy keeps in-frame clones and lacks some. The sample records around 140,000 clones, roughly 92% being singletons. The record originates from a study of T cell responses to AZD1222 COVID-19 vaccine. Looking at the study overall: Recipients boosted at about 4 weeks or about 12 weeks are pooled.

Study-wide results and limits: The breadth and depth of Spike-specific TCRs increased once two AZD1222 doses had been given. In the spike-specific TCR repertoire, nearly half reportedly target unmutated variant regions.

The source of this sequence is an adult in good health. Source: peripheral blood, taken on day 0 of AZD1222 vaccination.

The CDR3 nucleotides read TGTGCCAGCAGCTTAGCTAGCGGCTACACCGGGGAGCTGTTTTTT. Translated, it gives CASSLASGYTGELFF. This chain connects TRBV7-2 to TRBJ2-2; perhaps TRBD2 as D (6 bases). The CDR3 extends over 15 amino acids. Trimming cost V 0 bases and J 3 bases, with 8 bases left between them. Germline V gene data show CDR1 as SGHTA and CDR2 as FQGNSA.